These 13 T cell receptor beta chains came from one sample sequenced in a study of regulatory T cells in long-lasting Graves disease. According to the study, TCR beta libraries were built with iRepertoire HTBI primers and CDR3-region Arm-PCR. TCRdb reanalysed the multiplex PCR reads using MiXCR and keeps one entry per CDR3 protein. The table has roughly 380,000 distinct CDR3 sequences, about 16% seen once. As for time point: newly diagnosed GD, antithyroid drugs for less than 3 months. Preparation of the TCR library used RNA extracted from PBMCs. The sample here was peripheral blood mononuclear cells (PBMCs), taken at new diagnosis, from a patient treated with antithyroid drugs. The receptors shown here come from a female donor with Graves disease.

This clonotype has at least ten counts. This chain connects TRBV20-1 to TRBJ2-5, with 8 positions matching TRBD1. This CDR3 has 13 residues. The germline CDR1 and CDR2 sequences are DFQATT and SNEGSKA (reference sequence). CDR3 DNA: TGCGCCCTCCAGGACAGGGTCGGAGAGACCCAGTACTTC. Translated, it gives CALQDRVGETQYF.

This clonotype has a count of ten or more. V is TRBV20-1 and J is TRBJ2-1, with 9 bases that match TRBD2. The CDR3 loop spans 14 amino acids. The trim removed 7 bases at V and 5 bases at J, leaving 9 bases unmatched. Germline loops: CDR1 DFQATT, CDR2 SNEGSKA (reference sequence). The DNA for the CDR3 is TGCAGTGTTCCACTAGCGGGCGTGGACAATGAGCAGTTCTTC. It codes for CSVPLAGVDNEQFF.

This clonotype was recorded many times. The chain is built from TRBV6-1 and TRBJ1-1; TRBD1 might be the D (5 bases). The CDR3 runs 11 residues. Per germline, CDR1 MNHNS and CDR2 SASEGT. With 6 bases removed from V and 6 bases from J, the gap between germline ends came to 8 bases. This CDR3 is CASRQGPEAFF. Written as DNA, the CDR3 is TGTGCCAGCAGGCAGGGTCCTGAAGCTTTCTTT.

There are many counts of this clonotype. The V and J genes are TRBV7-6 and TRBJ1-3, with a tentative D call TRBD1 (5 bases). Germline V gene sequence: CDR1 SGHVS, CDR2 FNYEAQ. V gave up 5 bases and J gave up 0 bases, with 14 bases separating them. The CDR3 is 16 residues long. The CDR3 DNA follows: TGTGCCAGCAGCCCGGACATATTTCACTCTGGAAACACCATATATTTT. Translation: CASSPDIFHSGNTIYF.

This clonotype was seen many times. The chain is built from TRBV6-5 and TRBJ1-4; D is uncertain. With 2 bases removed from V and 8 bases from J, the gap between germline ends came to 15 bases. Germline V gene data show CDR1 as MNHEY and CDR2 as SVGAGI. This CDR3 is 15 amino acids long. CDR3 region: CASSYTRRADEKLFF. CDR3 coding DNA: TGTGCCAGCAGTTACACCCGAAGGGCAGACGAAAAACTGTTTTTT.

This clonotype was observed a handful of times. Relative to the germline gene, one junction end is altered; a read error may explain this. The rearrangement uses TRBV19 and TRBJ2-5, with D perhaps matching TRBD1 (6 bases). The germline V gene has CDR1 LNHDA and CDR2 SQIVND (reference sequence). The CDR3 is 15 residues long. This chain's CDR3 is CAGRTTTGSKETQYF. The CDR3 bases are TGTGCCGGTAGGACAACGACAGGCTCAAAAGAGACCCAGTACTTC.

Of note for this clonotype: Given a much more abundant clone one base away, this may be a read error. V gene TRBV28 combines with J gene TRBJ2-7; 8 positions match TRBD2. Losses at the gene ends were 5 bases for V and 6 bases for J; bases not matched to a gene: 15. Germline values: CDR1 MDHEN, CDR2 SYDVKM. The CDR3 covers 16 residues. In DNA, the CDR3 is TGTGCCAGCAGTAGACCCCTGTCCCGGGGGGGCTGCGAGCAGTACTTC. Encoded protein: CASSRPLSRGGCEQYF.

This clonotype has a count of ten or more. The chain joins TRBV19 to TRBJ1-4, with D unclear. In germline, CDR1 is LNHDA, CDR2 SQIVND (reference sequence). The CDR3 is 15 residues long. Trimming cost V 5 bases and J 1 base, with 11 bases left between them. The CDR3 is CASSVGRITNEKLFF. DNA of the CDR3: TGTGCCAGTAGTGTCGGACGGATAACTAATGAAAAACTGTTTTTT.

This clonotype has only a few counts. The chain employs TRBV5-5 and TRBJ1-2, with D uncertain. Trimming shortened V by 4 bases and J by 4 bases, and 17 bases separated the two germline ends. The CDR3 contains 15 residues. Germline lookup yields CDR1 SGHKS and CDR2 YYEKEE (reference sequence). The CDR3 protein is CASSEDPRGSYGYTF. The CDR3 DNA reads TGTGCCAGCAGCGAAGACCCCCGAGGGAGCTATGGCTACACCTTC.

This CDR3 reads CASSPPTPVRTAFF. CDR3 DNA sequence: TGTGCCAGCTCACCACCGACGCCGGTAAGGACAGCTTTCTTT. The chain recombines TRBV18 with TRBJ1-1, with D unclear. Trimming took off 0 bases at V and 10 bases at J, with 15 bases between the two ends. The CDR3 runs to 14 residues. In germline, CDR1 is KGHSH, CDR2 LQKENI.

This clonotype appeared many times. The germline gene is not matched at one end of the junction; a read error may be the cause. The gene calls are TRBV5-1 and TRBJ1-2; TRBD1 might be the D (6 bases). The CDR3 is made up of 13 amino acids. The V gene's germline CDR1 is SGHRS and CDR2 YFSETQ. CDR3 DNA: TGTGCCAGCAGCTTAGGGGGTGTATATGGCTACACCTTC. It encodes CASSLGGVYGYTF.

This clonotype occurred a few times. J is TRBJ2-4 and V is TRBV7-2, with TRBD2 as a possible D gene (6 bases). The CDR3 sequence is 16 residues long. V was pared by 1 base and J by 0 bases, with 10 bases between. The germline CDR1 and CDR2 sequences are SGHTA and FQGNSA. CDR3 amino acids: CASSLGPGAAKNIQYF. The CDR3 DNA follows: TGTGCCAGCAGCTTAGGTCCGGGAGCAGCCAAAAACATTCAGTACTTC.

At least ten counts were recorded for this clonotype. The V and J genes are TRBV11-2 and TRBJ2-2; D is perhaps TRBD1 (6 bases). The CDR3 sequence is 14 residues long. Trimming removed 8 bases at V and 1 base at J, with 11 bases between. Germline loops: CDR1 SGHAT, CDR2 FQNNGV. In DNA, the CDR3 is TGTGCCAGCTCGGACAGCCGGAACACCGGGGAGCTGTTTTTT. Protein: CASSDSRNTGELFF.